This TCR beta chain was obtained from a study of OX40 agonist ivuxolimab in advanced cancers. At the level of the study: Mean age approximately 59 years, range about 20 to 90; about 81% male. Three partial responders included one hepatocellular carcinoma patient and two cutaneous melanoma patients.

Sequencing was performed with immunoSEQ multiplex PCR; in TCRdb, only in-frame clones are kept and a portion is missing. The data show around 76,000 clones, 89% seen once. Trimming pared 3 bases from V and 8 bases from J, leaving 13 bases between. Germline lookup yields CDR1 MDHEN and CDR2 SYDVKM. The CDR3 has 14 residues. This clone was picked up one time. Specimen: CD4+ or CD8+ T cells sorted from blood, collected in a trial of the OX40 agonist ivuxolimab. This receptor was taken from an adult with an advanced solid tumor such as melanoma, head and neck, liver or kidney cancer. V usage is TRBV28 and J usage is TRBJ1-4; D is uncertain. This CDR3 reads CASSLAGLGEKLFF. CDR3 sequence (DNA): TGTGCCAGCAGTTTGGCCGGACTGGGGGAAAAACTGTTTTTT.